Reported below is one T cell receptor (beta chain). Its antigen is currently unknown. This entry belongs to a study of shared clonotypes between healthy human individuals. Findings of the study overall: Though the depth was large, rarefaction showed that sorted-subset sequencing was incomplete. Investigators expected sequencing depth to affect clonotype sharing among donors. Several donors had approximately 4.6% of their naive CD4 clonotypes in common.

The table came from immunoSEQ multiplex PCR; TCRdb's copy has only in-frame clones and leaves some out. The sample records around 990,000 clones, around 77% being singletons. Trimming left V 10 bases short and J 1 base short, with 20 bases between. CDR1 is MDHEN, CDR2 SYDVKM, per germline. CDR3 length: 15 amino acids. Partitioning of CD4+ cells yielded a CD45RA+ naive subset and a CD45RA-negative memory subset. This chain links TRBV28 with TRBJ2-7; D possibly corresponds to TRBD1 (6 bases). The TCR sequence derives from a man between 18 and 29 years old in good health. Some clones in this sample may be carry-over from other donors' samples. The sequenced sample consisted of memory CD4+ T cells from PBMCs. Subset meaning: CD45RA-negative fraction. CDR3 nucleotide sequence: TGTGCCACCACCGGTACCCAGGGGACATCCTACGAGCAGTACTTC. As protein: CATTGTQGTSYEQYF. The variable domain in full, with the rest retrieved from reference TRBV28 and TRBJ2-7, is DVKVTQSSRYLVKRTGEKVFLECVQDMDHENMFWYRQDPGLGLRLIYFSYDVKMKEKGDIPEGYSVSREKKERFSLILESASTNQTSMYLCATTGTQGTSYEQYFGPGTRLTVT.